These 25 T cell receptor beta chains share one sample of origin, sequenced in a study of T cells after posttransplantation cyclophosphamide. Method: immunoSEQ multiplex PCR; TCRdb's copy keeps in-frame clones and lacks some. Listed for the sample are around 24,000 clones, none seen a single time. Cyclophosphamide on days +3 and +4 followed busulfan-fludarabine conditioning and a marrow graft. Sequenced here: PBMCs, sampled after allogeneic stem cell transplant with posttransplant cyclophosphamide. All receptors derive from a male patient aged 18 to 29 who received an allogeneic stem cell transplant from a related donor, was CMV-positive, and had no GVHD. The graft donor may be the source of some T cells.

This clone has a handful of counts. V usage is TRBV28 and J usage is TRBJ1-6; D call uncertain. CDR1 MDHEN and CDR2 SYDVKM come from the germline V gene. The CDR3 is 16 residues long. Trimming shortened V by 6 bases and J by 0 bases, and 12 bases separated the two germline ends. The CDR3 DNA reads TGTGCCAGCAGCCCCCGTCGGAGCTCCTATAATTCACCCCTCCACTTT. Its translation is CASSPRRSSYNSPLHF.

This clone was seen only a few times. The chain links TRBV13 to TRBJ2-7; a weak D match, TRBD1 (6 bases). Trimming took 5 bases from V and 1 from J, leaving 6 bases between them. CDR1 is PRHDT, CDR2 FYEKMQ, per germline (reference sequence). The CDR3 loop spans 12 amino acids. The CDR3, as DNA: TGTGCCAGCAGCCAGGGGTCCTACGAGCAGTACTTC. This codes for CASSQGSYEQYF.

This clone was detected ten times or more. V gene TRBV29-1 combines with J gene TRBJ2-3; D call uncertain. CDR1 and CDR2 from the germline V gene are SQVTM and ANQGSEA. This CDR3 comprises 8 residues. This chain's CDR3 is CLVDTQYF. The CDR3 nucleotides are TGCCTCGTAGATACGCAGTATTTT.

This clone has at least ten counts. The gene calls are TRBV7-9 and TRBJ1-5; TRBD1 aligns across 10 bases. V lost 6 bases, J lost 0 bases, and 8 bases stayed unmatched. CDR1 and CDR2 from the germline V gene are SEHNR and FQNEAQ (reference sequence). The CDR3 has 17 amino acids. The CDR3 DNA reads TGTGCCAGCAGTTTGGACAGGGGGGGGATTAGCAATCAGCCCCAGCATTTT. Translated: CASSLDRGGISNQPQHF.

This clone was found many times. The chain links TRBV5-1 to TRBJ1-2; D call uncertain. The CDR3 is made up of 16 amino acids. CDR1 and CDR2 from the germline V gene are SGHRS and YFSETQ. V was pared by 2 bases and J by 4 bases, with 18 bases between. DNA of the CDR3: TGCGCCAGCAGCTTCCGGCCGGAACAACTACTCTATGGCTACACCTTC. As protein: CASSFRPEQLLYGYTF. Complete variable domain (other parts from reference TRBV5-1 and TRBJ1-2): KAGVTQTPRYLIKTRGQQVTLSCSPISGHRSVSWYQQTPGQGLQFLFEYFSETQRNKGNFPGRFSGRQFSNSRSEMNVSTLELGDSALYLCASSFRPEQLLYGYTFGSGTRLTVV.

This clone was counted many times. This rearrangement joins TRBV4-2 to TRBJ1-1; D ambiguous. With 1 base removed from V and 1 base from J, the gap between germline ends came to 7 bases. This CDR3 is built from 14 residues. In germline, CDR1 is LGHNA, CDR2 YNFKEQ. CDR3 DNA sequence: TGTGCCAGCAGCCAAGTAGCCAAGAACACTGAAGCTTTCTTT. This gives the protein CASSQVAKNTEAFF.

This clone was seen ten or more times. The J gene is TRBJ2-1, the V gene TRBV10-3; D may be TRBD2 (5 bases). The CDR3 loop spans 17 amino acids. Germline CDR1 and CDR2: ENHRY and SYGVKD. Trimming cost V 0 bases and J 8 bases, with 20 bases left between them. The CDR3 loop is CAISESGRRTFGHEQFF. DNA for the CDR3: TGTGCCATCAGTGAGTCGGGCAGGAGGACCTTCGGGCATGAGCAGTTCTTC.

This clone was counted many times. V gene TRBV19 combines with J gene TRBJ2-7; 9 bases match TRBD2. Germline loops: CDR1 LNHDA, CDR2 SQIVND (reference sequence). This CDR3 has 15 amino acids. V was clipped by 3 bases and J by 6 bases; unmatched bases: 9. CDR3: CASSIRAGGLREQYF. In DNA, the CDR3 is TGTGCCAGTAGTATCCGGGCGGGAGGGCTTCGCGAGCAGTACTTC.

This clone was detected many times. V usage is TRBV27 and J usage is TRBJ2-7, with a tentative D call TRBD2 (5 bases). The CDR3 covers 11 residues. V shed 5 bases and J shed 5 bases, with 7 bases lying between them. CDR1 and CDR2 (germline): MNHEY, SMNVEV (reference sequence). This CDR3 is CASSHGDEQYF. In DNA form, the CDR3 reads TGTGCCAGCAGTCACGGGGACGAGCAGTACTTC.

This clone came up a few times. The chain is built from TRBV28 and TRBJ2-3; D is perhaps TRBD1 (6 bases). CDR1 and CDR2 from the germline V gene are MDHEN and SYDVKM. V lost 8 bases, J lost 0 bases, and 12 bases lay in between. The CDR3 runs to 14 residues. The CDR3, as DNA: TGTGCCAGCGGACCCCAGGGGAGCACAGATACGCAGTATTTT. Translating gives CASGPQGSTDTQYF.

This clone was recorded at least ten times. The chain combines TRBV6-5 with TRBJ2-5, with D tentatively TRBD2 (5 bases). Germline CDR1 is MNHEY and CDR2 is SVGAGI. The CDR3 consists of 14 residues. Trimming shortened V by 5 bases and J by 1 base, and 11 bases separated the two germline ends. In DNA, the CDR3 is TGTGCCAGCAGTCGAGGGCACCTCCAAGAGACCCAGTACTTC. Its protein is CASSRGHLQETQYF.

At least ten counts were recorded for this clone. V gene TRBV9 combines with J gene TRBJ2-7; 7 bases fit TRBD2. Germline V gives CDR1 SGDLS, CDR2 YYNGEE. The CDR3 loop spans 15 amino acids. Losses at the gene ends were 0 bases for V and 3 bases for J; bases not matched to a gene: 6. CDR3 sequence reads: CASSVDGGGFYEQYF. CDR3 coding DNA: TGTGCCAGCAGCGTAGACGGGGGAGGGTTCTACGAGCAGTACTTC.

This clone was picked up many times. V is TRBV9 and J is TRBJ2-7; 10 bases match TRBD1. The V gene's germline CDR1 is SGDLS and CDR2 YYNGEE. The CDR3 extends over 18 amino acids. Trimming cost V 4 bases and J 0 bases; bases outside gene matches: 13. The CDR3 here is CASSPYLPGQGNSYEQYF. The DNA for the CDR3 is TGTGCCAGCAGCCCTTATCTACCGGGACAGGGGAACTCCTACGAGCAGTACTTC.

At least ten counts were recorded for this clone. The CDR3 reads CASSLRRRNTGELFF. For the CDR3, the DNA is TGTGCCAGCAGTTTAAGGAGGCGAAACACCGGGGAGCTGTTTTTT. The chain has TRBV28 and TRBJ2-2, with a tentative D call TRBD2 (5 bases). The ends were cut back, 2 bases at V and 2 bases at J, with 9 bases in the middle. Germline values: CDR1 MDHEN, CDR2 SYDVKM. This CDR3 has 15 amino acids. The full variable domain, its missing parts supplied by reference TRBV28 and TRBJ2-2, is DVKVTQSSRYLVKRTGEKVFLECVQDMDHENMFWYRQDPGLGLRLIYFSYDVKMKEKGDIPEGYSVSREKKERFSLILESASTNQTSMYLCASSLRRRNTGELFFGEGSRLTVL.

The sample holds many counts of this clone. The J gene is TRBJ1-2, the V gene TRBV5-8; D might be TRBD1 (6 bases). The CDR3 sequence is 14 residues long. Between the trimmed V and J ends, which lost 0 bases and 4 bases, there was a span of 10 bases. CDR1 is SGHTS, CDR2 YDEGEE, per germline. DNA of the CDR3: TGTGCCAGCAGCTTGGACAGGGCGGCCTATGGCTACACCTTC. It specifies CASSLDRAAYGYTF.

In this sample, this clone turned up many times. The chain joins TRBV4-2 to TRBJ2-7; no reliable D call. This CDR3 region has 16 residues. V was clipped by 0 bases and J by 6 bases, with 18 bases between them. Germline V lookup: CDR1 LGHNA, CDR2 YNFKEQ. CDR3 DNA: TGTGCCAGCAGCCAAGATGCCCCTGTTGATAGCCGCGAGCAGTACTTC. Its protein is CASSQDAPVDSREQYF.

This clone occurred many times. This chain uses TRBV27 with TRBJ2-7; tentative D call: TRBD2 (7 bases). Trimming stripped 3 bases from V and 6 bases from J, with 18 bases between. The CDR3 covers 15 residues. In germline, CDR1 is MNHEY, CDR2 SMNVEV (reference sequence). The CDR3, as DNA: TGTGCCAGCAGTTTGTCGGGGGGCTCCTCGGGCGAGCAGTACTTC. Protein sequence: CASSLSGGSSGEQYF.

This clone appeared many times. The J gene is TRBJ2-5, the V gene TRBV6-5; 12 positions match TRBD2. The CDR3 has 16 amino acids. The germline CDR1 and CDR2 sequences are MNHEY and SVGAGI. V dropped 0 bases and J dropped 4; count of bases not matched to a gene: 3. CDR3 sequence: CASSYSLAGGRETQYF. DNA of the CDR3: TGTGCCAGCAGTTACTCTCTAGCGGGGGGGCGAGAGACCCAGTACTTC.

At least ten counts were recorded for this clone. The J gene is TRBJ1-4, the V gene TRBV5-5, with D maybe TRBD1 (5 bases). V was cut by 4 bases and J by 6 bases, with 25 bases left in between. The CDR3 sequence is 18 residues long. The germline gives CDR1 SGHKS, CDR2 YYEKEE (reference sequence). The CDR3 spells CASSAIPRLGRSDEKLFF. CDR3 bases: TGTGCCAGCAGCGCTATCCCTAGGCTGGGGCGCTCTGATGAAAAACTGTTTTTT.

Many counts were recorded for this clone. The chain uses TRBV28 and TRBJ1-1, with D unclear. Germline V gives CDR1 MDHEN, CDR2 SYDVKM. The V end was cut by 7 bases, the J end by 1 base, with 7 bases between. This CDR3 is 12 amino acids long. CDR3 amino acids: CASTQQNTEAFF. CDR3 DNA: TGTGCCAGCACTCAACAGAACACTGAAGCTTTCTTT.

This clone was counted at least ten times. This chain uses TRBV4-1 with TRBJ2-4; a weak D match, TRBD2 (6 bases). In germline, CDR1 is MGHRA, CDR2 YSYEKL. The CDR3 length is 17 residues. V lost 4 bases to trimming and J lost 3 bases, with 19 bases between them. CDR3 DNA sequence: TGCGCCAGCAGCCCCCGGGACTCACCTCAAGGCAAAAACATTCAGTACTTC. Amino acids: CASSPRDSPQGKNIQYF.

This clone was found many times. The chain recombines TRBV2 with TRBJ1-2, with 9 positions matching TRBD1. The trim removed 4 bases at V and 8 bases at J, leaving 2 bases unmatched. The CDR3 extends over 12 amino acids. Germline lookup yields CDR1 SNHLY and CDR2 FYNNEI. CDR3 DNA sequence: TGTGCCAGCAGTGTGGACAGGGGCGGCTACACCTTC. As protein: CASSVDRGGYTF.

This clone was counted at least ten times. The chain couples TRBV5-1 to TRBJ2-7, with 8 bases identical to TRBD1. The CDR3 has 13 residues. The germline CDR1 and CDR2 sequences are SGHRS and YFSETQ. Losses at the gene ends were 3 bases for V and 2 bases for J; bases not matched to a gene: 1. The CDR3 loop reads CASSSTGAYEQYF. Here the CDR3 DNA reads TGCGCCAGCAGCTCGACAGGGGCCTACGAGCAGTACTTC.

There are many counts of this clone. The rearrangement links TRBV7-2 to TRBJ2-7; D call uncertain. V was trimmed by 1 base and J by 3 bases, leaving 10 bases between them. The CDR3 consists of 14 residues. The germline V gene has CDR1 SGHTA and CDR2 FQGNSA. CDR3 bases: TGTGCCAGCAGCTTAGGGTCGCTACGCTACGAGCAGTACTTC. Protein: CASSLGSLRYEQYF.

Ten or more counts support this clone. The V gene is TRBV27, the J gene TRBJ2-5; weak D call: TRBD2 (7 bases). Trimming took 2 bases from V and 3 from J, leaving 13 bases between them. Germline assignment: CDR1 MNHEY and CDR2 SMNVEV (reference sequence). The CDR3 is 15 residues long. The CDR3 loop is CASSLRGGSKETQYF. The DNA for the CDR3 is TGTGCCAGCAGTTTAAGGGGGGGGAGTAAAGAGACCCAGTACTTC.